Shown below are 18 T cell receptor beta chains from a single sample sequenced in a study of response to subunit inactivated influenza vaccine. TCRdb recomputed calls from the RT-PCR reads with MiXCR, one row per CDR3 protein. The sample has just over 300,000 distinct CDR3 sequences; roughly 20% are singletons. The sample in question was PBMCs from blood, obtained approximately 20 months after vaccination. These receptors were obtained from a man between 50 and 75 years old who received an inactivated influenza vaccine.

The genes are TRBV5-1 and TRBJ1-2; D remains unclear. Trimming removed 4 bases from V and 4 bases from J, with 17 bases in between. CDR3 length: 15 amino acids. CDR1 SGHRS and CDR2 YFSETQ come from the germline V gene. The CDR3 loop is CASSHQPDARYGYTF. For the CDR3, the DNA is TGCGCCAGCAGCCATCAACCCGACGCACGCTATGGCTACACCTTC.

This chain uses TRBV7-3 with TRBJ1-2; D may be TRBD1 (6 bases). Trimming left V 2 bases short and J 6 bases short, with 10 bases between. The CDR3 is made up of 13 amino acids. Germline CDR1 reads SGHTA; CDR2 reads FQGTGA. Here the CDR3 DNA reads TGTGCCAGCAGCTTAGGGGGCAAGGATGGCTACACCTTC. Translating gives CASSLGGKDGYTF. Together with reference TRBV7-3 and TRBJ1-2, the CDR3 gives the full variable domain: GAGVSQTPSNKVTEKGKYVELRCDPISGHTALYWYRQSLGQGPEFLIYFQGTGAADDSGLPNDRFFAVRPEGSVSTLKIQRTERGDSAVYLCASSLGGKDGYTFGSGTRLTVV.

This clonotype was picked up a small number of times. This chain connects TRBV4-1 to TRBJ1-3, with TRBD1 identical over 7 bases. After removal of 1 base from V and 0 bases from J, the junction contained 6 bases not matched to a gene. The germline V gene has CDR1 MGHRA and CDR2 YSYEKL. The CDR3 is made up of 17 amino acids. The CDR3 DNA is TGCGCCAGCAGCCAAGCCTCGGACAGGTCCTCTGGAAACACCATATATTTT. This translates into CASSQASDRSSGNTIYF.

The chain employs TRBV5-1 and TRBJ2-7; the D gene is possibly TRBD1 (5 bases). From germline, CDR1 is SGHRS and CDR2 YFSETQ. The V gene lost 0 bases and the J gene lost 0 bases, with 7 bases spanning the gap. The CDR3 consists of 14 residues. The CDR3 loop reads CASSLATASYEQYF. The CDR3 region has the DNA TGCGCCAGCAGCTTGGCGACAGCCTCCTACGAGCAGTACTTC.

This clonotype was seen a few times. The V gene is TRBV11-2, the J gene TRBJ1-3; D is undetermined. The V and J ends lost 3 bases and 0 bases respectively, with 6 bases between them. The germline CDR1 and CDR2 sequences are SGHAT and FQNNGV. The CDR3 is made up of 14 amino acids. CDR3 nucleotides: TGTGCCAGCAGCTTGGGATTCTCTGGAAACACCATATATTTT. Translation gives CASSLGFSGNTIYF.

The table lists this clonotype with a count of one. The chain has TRBV29-1 and TRBJ1-4, with TRBD1 matching 7 bases. Germline V gives CDR1 SQVTM, CDR2 ANQGSEA. The CDR3 has 15 residues. V lost 4 bases, J lost 4 bases, and 9 bases stayed unmatched. The DNA for the CDR3 is TGCAGCGTTGCAGGGGGAAAAGGTGGTAATGAAAAACTGTTTTTT. This gives the protein CSVAGGKGGNEKLFF.

The chain joins TRBV5-5 to TRBJ1-6; D may be TRBD1 (5 bases). The CDR3 covers 17 residues. Germline loops: CDR1 SGHKS, CDR2 YYEKEE (reference sequence). V lost 2 bases and J 6 bases, leaving 18 bases between the germline ends. This CDR3 is CASSFLPFQGPNSPLHF. In DNA form, the CDR3 reads TGTGCCAGCAGCTTCCTACCATTTCAGGGACCTAATTCACCCCTCCACTTT.

In this sample, this clonotype turned up a few times. This chain links TRBV27 with TRBJ2-3, with 11 bases identical to TRBD2. This CDR3 is built from 15 residues. From germline, CDR1 is MNHEY and CDR2 SMNVEV (reference sequence). The J segment lost 5 bases and the V segment lost 6 bases, leaving 7 bases of the junction unmatched. The CDR3 loop reads CASRLSGGAGDTQYF. Written as DNA, the CDR3 is TGTGCCAGCAGGCTTAGCGGGGGGGCTGGAGATACGCAGTATTTT.

This clonotype was seen many times. The chain is built from TRBV4-2 and TRBJ1-4; D not resolved. Germline assignment: CDR1 LGHNA and CDR2 YNFKEQ. Trimming pared 0 bases from V and 8 bases from J, leaving 19 bases between. CDR3 length: 17 amino acids. The CDR3 here is CASSQDPSGIGAEKLFF. The CDR3 DNA follows: TGTGCCAGCAGCCAAGATCCTTCGGGGATAGGTGCGGAAAAACTGTTTTTT.

This rearrangement joins TRBV12-3 or TRBV12-4 to TRBJ1-6; D unclear. The length of the CDR3 is 15 residues. Trimming took 6 bases from V and 6 from J, leaving 15 bases between them. The CDR3 DNA reads as TGTGCCAGCAGCTCCGAAGGCAGACCTAATTCACCCCTCCACTTT. It specifies CASSSEGRPNSPLHF.

This clonotype was found a few times. Compared with germline, one end of the junction differs, possibly owing to a read error. V and J are TRBV4-2 and TRBJ2-7, with 7 nucleotides matching TRBD1. Germline CDR1 reads LGHNA; CDR2 reads YNFKEQ. The CDR3 is 15 amino acids. The CDR3 region has the DNA TGTGCCAGCAGCCAAGAAGGGACAGCCAACTACGAGCAATACTTC. As protein: CASSQEGTANYEQYF.

This clonotype was counted at least ten times. The rearrangement uses TRBV29-1 and TRBJ1-1, with D possibly TRBD1 on 5 matching bases. Germline V gene lookup returns CDR1 SQVTM and CDR2 ANQGSEA. Trimming shortened V by 4 bases and J by 1 base, and 13 bases separated the two germline ends. CDR3 length: 14 residues. The CDR3 DNA reads TGCAGCGTTGGCCCCCGTGGGGGGAACACTGAAGCTTTCTTT. Protein: CSVGPRGGNTEAFF.

This clonotype was seen more than once but under ten times. This rearrangement joins TRBV7-3 to TRBJ2-3; the match to TRBD2 covers 12 bases. The CDR3 length is 13 residues. Germline CDR1 reads SGHTA; CDR2 reads FQGTGA. V was clipped by 5 bases and J by 9 bases; unmatched bases: 3. The CDR3 spells CASSPGTSGTQYF. The DNA of the CDR3 is TGTGCCAGCAGCCCAGGGACTAGCGGGACGCAGTATTTT.

The chain links TRBV10-2 to TRBJ2-3; perhaps TRBD2 as D (6 bases). The germline V gene has CDR1 WSHSY and CDR2 SAAADI. The CDR3 is made up of 17 amino acids. V dropped 1 base and J dropped 0 bases, with 14 bases sitting between them. CDR3 region: CASSELGGYLSTDTQYF. CDR3 nucleotide sequence: TGCGCCAGCAGTGAGTTAGGAGGGTACCTTAGCACAGATACGCAGTATTTT.

This clonotype was recorded a few times. This sequence joins TRBV6-1 and TRBJ1-1; 9 nucleotides agree with TRBD1. The junction had 5 bases not matched to a gene; V was cut back by 6 bases and J by 3 bases. Germline V gene data show CDR1 as MNHNS and CDR2 as SASEGT. This CDR3 has 14 amino acids. DNA of the CDR3: TGTGCCAGCAGCACAGGGGGCGCGTACACTGAAGCTTTCTTT. Residues: CASSTGGAYTEAFF.

This chain connects TRBV5-1 to TRBJ2-7; D is undetermined. The CDR3 runs to 13 residues. Looked up from germline, CDR1 is SGHRS and CDR2 is YFSETQ. Between the trimmed V and J ends, which lost 4 bases and 1 base, there was a span of 9 bases. CDR3 sequence (DNA): TGCGCCAGCAGCCCCGACGGATCCTACGAGCAGTACTTC. Protein product: CASSPDGSYEQYF.

This clonotype was counted between two and nine times. The J gene is TRBJ2-3, the V gene TRBV10-3; TRBD1 matches 8 bases. J was trimmed by 1 base and V by 6 bases; bases with no gene match: 12. This CDR3 contains 17 residues. Looked up from germline, CDR1 is ENHRY and CDR2 is SYGVKD. This CDR3 reads CAIRAGTGVGGTDTQYF. The CDR3 DNA sequence: TGTGCCATCAGAGCCGGGACAGGTGTAGGTGGCACAGATACGCAGTATTTT.

The chain couples TRBV5-1 to TRBJ1-6, with D unclear. V lost 1 base, J lost 10 bases, and 24 bases lay in between. Germline V CDR1 and CDR2: SGHRS, YFSETQ. There are 18 residues in the CDR3. CDR3 DNA: TGCGCCAGCAGCTTGTACGACCGGGGAGCGGGTTCAAGCTCACCCCTCCACTTT. As protein: CASSLYDRGAGSSSPLHF.